This T cell receptor (beta chain) was recorded in a study of CD8 T cells in Susac syndrome. RNA, at roughly 0.45 to 1 ug, was reverse transcribed with random hexamers. TCRdb ran MiXCR on the immunoSEQ multiplex PCR reads and lists one entry per CDR3 protein. Of 150,000 to 200,000 distinct CDR3 sequences listed, just under 95% were seen once; the top ten hold 0.085% to 0.12%. Sequencing input: CD4+ T cells from PBMCs. The TCR originated in a human donor in good health.

CDR3 sequence (DNA): TGCAGCGTCGGAGCAGCGCCCAGCGTTAACTATGGCTACACCTTC. It specifies CSVGAAPSVNYGYTF. The chain recombines TRBV29-1 with TRBJ1-2; D is uncertain. CDR3 length: 15 amino acids. V lost 6 bases and J 1 base, leaving 18 bases between the germline ends. The V gene's germline CDR1 is SQVTM and CDR2 ANQGSEA.